A selection of T cell receptor beta chains follows, all from one sample in a study of T cell responses to AZD1222 COVID-19 vaccine. Using immunoSEQ multiplex PCR, the repertoire was profiled, and TCRdb retains in-frame clones only, with some absent. The sample has some 110,000 clones, roughly 86% seen once. Sequencing was performed on peripheral blood, taken 28 days after the second dose of the MenACWY control vaccine. All receptors come from an adult who received the MenACWY meningococcal vaccine as a control. Both conserved end residues are part of each CDR3. A D gene is named only where the DNA matches it firmly. Rows may omit the clone size; those that give it use once, few, many or a size class.

V	J	D	size	DNA	CDR3
TRBV28	TRBJ1-6	NA	once	TGTGCCAGCAGTTTATTAAATAGGAGGGCCCTCCACTTT	CASSLLNRRALHF
TRBV6-6	TRBJ2-5	NA	NA	TGTGCCAGCAGTCTTGGGGAGACCCAGTACTTC	CASSLGETQYF
TRBV19	TRBJ1-6	TRBD1	once	TGTGCCAGTAGTGCCCAGACAGGGGTGTCACCCCTCCACTTT	CASSAQTGVSPLHF
TRBV2	TRBJ2-3	NA	NA	TGTGCCAGCAGTGAAGTAGGGACCTCACGTGGTACGCAGTATTTT	CASSEVGTSRGTQYF
TRBV5-6	TRBJ1-1	TRBD1	NA	TGTGCCAGCAGCAGGGACAGGGAGGCTTCTCGTGAAGCTTTCTTT	CASSRDREASREAFF
TRBV18	TRBJ1-5	NA	few	TGTGCCAGCTCCCCTCCGGAGGGCGCGGGTCAGCCCCAGCATTTT	CASSPPEGAGQPQHF
TRBV6-2/TRBV6-3	TRBJ2-1	NA	NA	TGTGCCAGCAGTTACTTCCAGGGAGAGTACAATGAGCAGTTCTTC	CASSYFQGEYNEQFF
TRBV11-2	TRBJ2-3	NA	NA	TGTGCCAGCAGGCCAGCTAGCACAGATACGCAGTATTTT	CASRPASTDTQYF
TRBV7-3	TRBJ2-7	NA	once	TGTGCCAGCAGCTTAATGGTAGGGGATTACGAGCAGTACTTC	CASSLMVGDYEQYF
TRBV28	TRBJ1-6	NA	few	TGTGCCAGCAGTTCGGATCAGGGTTGGTCACCCCTCCACTTT	CASSSDQGWSPLHF
TRBV30	TRBJ1-5	NA	NA	TGTGCCTGGAGTGTACGGGGGGCTCAGCCCCAGCATTTT	CAWSVRGAQPQHF
TRBV10-3	TRBJ2-7	NA	NA	TGTGCCATCAGTGAGTCCGATTCTTTCGAGCAGTACTTC	CAISESDSFEQYF
TRBV5-4	TRBJ2-6	TRBD1	NA	TGTGCCAGCAGCTCGAGGACAGGACCTTCTGGGGCCAACGTCCTGACTTTC	CASSSRTGPSGANVLTF
TRBV13	TRBJ2-7	TRBD2	once	TGTGCCAGCAGCTCGCTCCCGGGACTAGCGGGGGGGCCCCACGAGCAGTACTTC	CASSSLPGLAGGPHEQYF
TRBV1	TRBJ2-2	NA	NA	TGCACCAGCAGCCAAGATCATCGGGGGACCGGGGAGCTGTTTTTT	CTSSQDHRGTGELFF
TRBV5-5	TRBJ1-2	NA	few	TGTGCCAGCAGCTTGGCGGGAGTCGGCGACACCTTC	CASSLAGVGDTF
TRBV12-3/TRBV12-4	TRBJ2-7	NA	NA	TGTGCCAGCACCAGAATCCTAAGCGGCGAGCAGTACTTC	CASTRILSGEQYF
TRBV27	TRBJ2-2	NA	NA	TGTGCCAGCAGACCCTGGGCGAACACCGGGGAGCTGTTTTTT	CASRPWANTGELFF
TRBV10-1	TRBJ1-1	NA	NA	TGCGCCAGCAGTGCTAGGGGTTTGAACACTGAAGCTTTCTTT	CASSARGLNTEAFF
TRBV11-2	TRBJ2-6	TRBD1	NA	TGTGCCAGCAGCCCCAGAGGGAACAGGGGGCTAGGGGCCAACGTCCTGACTTTC	CASSPRGNRGLGANVLTF
TRBV7-3	TRBJ2-3	NA	NA	TGTGCCAGCAGCTTATATGAAGCAGATACGCAGTATTTT	CASSLYEADTQYF
TRBV10-3	TRBJ2-1	NA	NA	TGTGCCATCAGTGGCGGCGCGGGGGCGTATGAGCAGTTCTTC	CAISGGAGAYEQFF
TRBV7-2	TRBJ2-1	TRBD1	NA	TGTGCCAGCAGCCAGGGGGCCGCTGTGAATGAGCAGTTCTTC	CASSQGAAVNEQFF
TRBV6-2/TRBV6-3	TRBJ2-3	NA	NA	TGTGCCAGCAGCCGGGGGAAGACCACAGATACGCAGTATTTT	CASSRGKTTDTQYF
TRBV28	TRBJ1-2	TRBD1	NA	TGTGCCAGCAGGCTCCGACAGGGGATCGGCGGTCGCTATGGCTACACCTTC	CASRLRQGIGGRYGYTF
TRBV7-2	TRBJ2-7	NA	NA	TGTGCCAGCAGTCGGCTCGGGTCCTTAACCACCTACGAGCAGTACTTC	CASSRLGSLTTYEQYF
TRBV3-1/TRBV3-2	TRBJ1-1	NA	NA	TGTGCCAGCAGCGACTCAGTGAACACTGAAGCTTTCTTT	CASSDSVNTEAFF
TRBV28	TRBJ2-7	TRBD1	NA	TGTGCCAGCAACATACTAACAGGGGAGACCTTCTTC	CASNILTGETFF
TRBV2	TRBJ2-1	NA	NA	TGTGCCAGCAGTGAGGAGGGTGATGCGTACAATGAGCAGTTCTTC	CASSEEGDAYNEQFF
TRBV5-5	TRBJ2-7	NA	NA	TGTGCCAGCAGCACCTGGACAGCCTACGAGCAGTACTTC	CASSTWTAYEQYF
TRBV28	TRBJ1-2	NA	NA	TGTGCCAGCAGTTTATTAGGAGGCTACACCTTC	CASSLLGGYTF
TRBV19	TRBJ1-2	NA	NA	TGTGCCAGTAGTTCCTGGGGGGGGCGAGATGGCTACACCTTC	CASSSWGGRDGYTF
TRBV5-1	TRBJ2-7	TRBD1	NA	TGCGCCAGCAGCTTGGCCCCGGGACAGGGGTCCAACGAGCAGTACTTC	CASSLAPGQGSNEQYF
TRBV5-1	TRBJ2-1	NA	NA	TGCGCCAGCAGCTTCGCGAACTCCTACAATGAGCAGTTCTTC	CASSFANSYNEQFF
TRBV10-2	TRBJ1-1	NA	NA	TGCGCCAGCGAGAGGCAGGGGACCTTGAACACTGAAGCTTTCTTT	CASERQGTLNTEAFF
TRBV5-6	TRBJ1-5	NA	NA	TGTGCCAGCAGCTTGGCCGTCAGGGGAAGCAATCAGCCCCAGCATTTT	CASSLAVRGSNQPQHF
TRBV19	TRBJ1-4	NA	once	TGTGCCAGTAGCCGATACAGGGAAAAACTGTTTTTT	CASSRYREKLFF
TRBV9	TRBJ2-5	NA	NA	TGTGCCAGCAGCCCAAGCCAAGGACTTTTGGAGACCCAGTACTTC	CASSPSQGLLETQYF
TRBV30	TRBJ2-6	NA	NA	TGTGCCTGGAGCAGAACAGCCTCTGGGGCCAACGTCCTGACTTTC	CAWSRTASGANVLTF
TRBV29-1	TRBJ1-3	NA	NA	TGCAGCGGGGTATGGGGAAATGGAAACACCATATATTTT	CSGVWGNGNTIYF
TRBV6-1	TRBJ1-5	NA	NA	TGTGCCAGCAGTGAAGCGGGGGCGGGCCAGCCCCAGCATTTT	CASSEAGAGQPQHF
TRBV6-5	TRBJ2-7	NA	NA	TGTGCCAGCAGTTACTCGAACAGGGCCACCTACGAGCAGTACTTC	CASSYSNRATYEQYF
TRBV11-3	TRBJ2-5	NA	NA	TGTGCCAGCAGCCTCGGGGCCCTAGGGACCCAGTACTTC	CASSLGALGTQYF
TRBV5-1	TRBJ2-3	TRBD1	NA	TGCGCCAGCAGCCCTCGCGGGACAGGACCCACAGATACGCAGTATTTT	CASSPRGTGPTDTQYF
TRBV6-5	TRBJ1-2	NA	NA	TGTGCCAGCACCCCGACAGGAGTGCATGGCTACACCTTC	CASTPTGVHGYTF
TRBV9	TRBJ2-7	TRBD2	NA	TGTGCCAGCAGCGCCCGACTAGCTACCAACGAGCAGTACTTC	CASSARLATNEQYF
TRBV29-1	TRBJ2-3	NA	NA	TGCAGCGTTGTTAGCACAGATACGCAGTATTTT	CSVVSTDTQYF
TRBV5-1	TRBJ1-5	NA	NA	TGCGCCAGCAGCTTGAGTGGACAGAACTATCAGCCCCAGCATTTT	CASSLSGQNYQPQHF
TRBV28	TRBJ1-2	TRBD1	NA	TGTGCCAGCAGTTTTCCCCCACCGACAGGGCTTTCGTTTGGCTACACCTTC	CASSFPPPTGLSFGYTF
TRBV6-5	TRBJ2-3	NA	few	TGTGCCAGCAGTCGGTCCTGGGGGGATACGCAGTATTTT	CASSRSWGDTQYF
TRBV28	TRBJ1-1	NA	NA	TGTGCCAGCAGTTCGCTGACAGGCATGAACACTGAAGCTTTCTTT	CASSSLTGMNTEAFF
TRBV5-4	TRBJ1-2	TRBD1	NA	TGTGCCAGCAGCACTAGGACAGGGGGCGTCCCAAGTGGCTACACCTTC	CASSTRTGGVPSGYTF
TRBV18	TRBJ2-3	TRBD2	NA	TGTGCCAGCTCACGCCAGACTAGCGGGGGCCGTAGCACAGATACGCAGTATTTT	CASSRQTSGGRSTDTQYF